This entry lists 32 T cell receptor beta chains sequenced from one sample in a study of lymphopenia after photon versus proton radiotherapy. Here immunoSEQ multiplex PCR was the method, and the copy in TCRdb shows in-frame clones only, minus some. The top ten clones hold over 1.1% of a sample with more than 70,000 clones, around 82% of them seen once. Sequences were derived from peripheral blood, sampled from a patient treated with proton-based radiotherapy. Receptor source: a man aged 60 to 69 with pancreatic cancer.

This chain links TRBV5-1 with TRBJ2-7, with 7 bases lining up with TRBD1. J was trimmed by 4 bases and V by 4 bases; bases with no gene match: 14. Germline V lookup: CDR1 SGHRS, CDR2 YFSETQ. CDR3 length equals 16 residues. The CDR3 DNA follows: TGCGCCAGCAGCGGAACCTCGACAGGGATAACTTACGAGCAGTACTTC. Translated: CASSGTSTGITYEQYF.

This rearrangement joins TRBV7-2 to TRBJ2-5; TRBD2 agrees at 8 bases. Trimming at V came to 1 base and at J to 5 bases, leaving 9 bases not matched to a gene. CDR1 and CDR2 (germline): SGHTA, FQGNSA. The CDR3 has 16 residues. CDR3 DNA: TGTGCCAGCAGCTTAGTCCTCGGGAGGGAGGGGGAGACCCAGTACTTC. Encoded protein: CASSLVLGREGETQYF.

The chain couples TRBV6-5 to TRBJ2-2, with a possible D match to TRBD2 (5 bases). The V and J ends lost 2 bases and 6 bases respectively, with 13 bases between them. In germline, CDR1 is MNHEY, CDR2 SVGAGI. The CDR3 has 15 amino acids. The CDR3 region is CASSYRGLKAGELFF. The DNA for the CDR3 is TGTGCCAGCAGTTACAGAGGACTCAAGGCCGGGGAGCTGTTTTTT.

CDR3 sequence reads: CASSRDIGTEAFF. The CDR3 nucleotides are TGTGCCAGCAGTCGTGACATCGGCACTGAAGCTTTCTTT. The chain recombines TRBV14 with TRBJ1-1; D gene uncertain. V dropped 6 bases and J dropped 4 bases, with 12 bases sitting between them. Germline values: CDR1 SGHDN, CDR2 FVKESK. CDR3 length equals 13 residues.

The chain joins TRBV5-4 to TRBJ2-1; D gene uncertain. Trimming stripped 1 base from V and 7 bases from J, with 12 bases between. The CDR3 runs 14 residues. Germline assignment: CDR1 SGHNT and CDR2 YYREEE (reference sequence). The CDR3 loop reads CASSLRLVGNEQFF. DNA for the CDR3: TGTGCCAGCAGCTTGAGACTCGTTGGGAATGAGCAGTTCTTC.

The chain carries TRBV7-2 and TRBJ2-1; D is unresolved. Germline-derived CDR1 and CDR2 are SGHTA and FQGNSA. V dropped 0 bases and J dropped 0 bases, with 3 bases sitting between them. The CDR3 runs to 14 residues. DNA for the CDR3: TGTGCCAGCAGCTTAGCATTCTCCTACAATGAGCAGTTCTTC. It is translated as CASSLAFSYNEQFF.

The chain couples TRBV5-1 to TRBJ2-1, with 7 nucleotides matching TRBD2. The trim removed 1 base at V and 9 bases at J, leaving 7 bases unmatched. The germline gives CDR1 SGHRS, CDR2 YFSETQ. The CDR3 has 14 residues. The CDR3, as DNA: TGCGCCAGCAGCTTGTGGGACGGGAGGAGTGAGCAGTTCTTC. Translated, it gives CASSLWDGRSEQFF.

CDR3 loop: CASSPFPGQGYTGELFF. The CDR3 DNA is TGTGCCAGCAGCCCGTTCCCGGGACAGGGATACACCGGGGAGCTGTTTTTT. This chain connects TRBV28 to TRBJ2-2, with 9 bases that match TRBD1. Trimming removed 6 bases from V and 3 bases from J; junction bases left unmatched: 11. CDR3 length: 17 residues. Germline V gene lookup returns CDR1 MDHEN and CDR2 SYDVKM.

CDR3 sequence reads: CASSSYRDSQISGANVLTF. Written as DNA, the CDR3 is TGTGCCAGCAGTTCGTACCGGGACAGCCAGATCTCTGGGGCCAACGTCCTGACTTTC. The rearrangement joins TRBV28 to TRBJ2-6; 7 bases line up with TRBD1. V shed 4 bases and J 0 bases; nucleotides not matched to a gene: 12. The CDR3 has 19 residues. Germline V gene data show CDR1 as MDHEN and CDR2 as SYDVKM.

CDR3 sequence (DNA): TGTGCCAGCAGCCGAGGGGGGATCCAAGAGACCCAGTACTTC. It translates to CASSRGGIQETQYF. The rearrangement uses TRBV7-2 and TRBJ2-5; D tentatively reads TRBD1 or TRBD2 (6 bases each). In germline, CDR1 is SGHTA, CDR2 FQGNSA. CDR3 length: 14 amino acids. V was clipped by 5 bases and J by 1 base, with 11 bases between them. Drawing the rest from reference TRBV7-2 and TRBJ2-5, the complete variable domain is GAGVSQSPSNKVTEKGKDVELRCDPISGHTALYWYRQSLGQGLEFLIYFQGNSAPDKSGLPSDRFSAERTGGSVSTLTIQRTQQEDSAVYLCASSRGGIQETQYFGPGTRLLVL.

The chain joins TRBV6-1 to TRBJ1-1; D remains ambiguous. The germline V and J ends were trimmed by 1 base and 2 bases, with 5 bases remaining between them. The V gene's germline CDR1 is MNHNS and CDR2 SASEGT. The CDR3 sequence is 13 residues long. CDR3 amino acids: CASSEGYNTEAFF. CDR3 coding DNA: TGTGCCAGCAGTGAAGGCTATAACACTGAAGCTTTCTTT.

The chain couples TRBV7-6 to TRBJ2-5, with D maybe TRBD2 (7 bases). The germline V gene has CDR1 SGHVS and CDR2 FNYEAQ. Trimming shortened V by 6 bases and J by 5 bases, and 25 bases separated the two germline ends. This CDR3 contains 17 residues. In DNA form, the CDR3 reads TGTGCCAGCAGTCCTCCCCCAGGCGGGAGAGGGGGGGAGACCCAGTACTTC. Its protein is CASSPPPGGRGGETQYF.

The J gene is TRBJ2-7, the V gene TRBV6-5, with TRBD2 identical over 9 bases. Germline V CDR1 and CDR2: MNHEY, SVGAGI. The CDR3 totals 14 residues. With 10 bases clipped from V and 10 bases from J, the junction kept 17 bases outside the gene matches. This chain's CDR3 is CATGDQGSGSKQYF. CDR3 DNA: TGTGCCACGGGAGATCAGGGTAGCGGGAGCAAACAGTACTTC.

The chain couples TRBV5-1 to TRBJ2-2; TRBD1 or TRBD2 may be the D gene (6 bases each). The germline V and J ends were trimmed by 4 bases and 5 bases, with 18 bases remaining between them. Looked up from germline, CDR1 is SGHRS and CDR2 is YFSETQ. This CDR3 spans 16 amino acids. The CDR3 is CASSHLGASVTGELFF. The CDR3 DNA reads as TGCGCCAGCAGCCACCTGGGGGCTAGCGTGACCGGGGAGCTGTTTTTT.

The chain links TRBV7-8 to TRBJ1-1, with 7 bases matching TRBD1. With V trimmed by 1 base and J by 8 bases, 4 bases remained unmatched. CDR3 size: 13 residues. Germline-derived CDR1 and CDR2 are SGHVS and FQNEAQ. CDR3 residues: CASSLGTGREAFF. The CDR3 DNA sequence: TGTGCCAGCAGCTTAGGGACAGGCCGGGAAGCTTTCTTT.

This rearrangement joins TRBV11-1 to TRBJ2-1; D unclear. Per germline, CDR1 SGHAT and CDR2 FQDESV (reference sequence). V lost 1 base to trimming and J lost 9 bases, with 4 bases between them. The CDR3 length is 11 residues. CDR3 bases: TGTGCCAGCAGCTTAGAAGGTGAGCAGTTCTTC. Residues: CASSLEGEQFF.

The V gene is TRBV9, the J gene TRBJ1-3; 7 bases are shared with TRBD1. CDR3 length: 15 amino acids. Unmatched junction bases numbered 6, after V lost 3 bases and J lost 3 bases. Germline loops: CDR1 SGDLS, CDR2 YYNGEE. In DNA form, the CDR3 reads TGTGCCAGCAGCGCCCGACAGGGTAGTGGAAACACCATATATTTT. Translating gives CASSARQGSGNTIYF.

CDR3 protein: CASKTHGRDEAFF. The CDR3 DNA reads as TGTGCCAGCAAGACCCATGGGAGAGATGAAGCTTTCTTT. The chain recombines TRBV28 with TRBJ1-1; no clear D gene. The CDR3 is 13 amino acids. CDR1 MDHEN and CDR2 SYDVKM come from the germline V gene. The V and J ends lost 7 bases and 7 bases respectively, with 16 bases between them.

This chain joins TRBV5-1 and TRBJ1-1; the D is unclear. The CDR3 runs 14 residues. Germline-derived CDR1 and CDR2 are SGHRS and YFSETQ. V was pared by 3 bases and J by 5 bases, with 14 bases between. The CDR3 sequence is CASSSGGGLTEAFF. CDR3 nucleotides: TGCGCCAGCAGCTCCGGAGGAGGGTTGACTGAAGCTTTCTTT.

V gene TRBV29-1 combines with J gene TRBJ2-1; 7 bases align to TRBD1. The germline V gene has CDR1 SQVTM and CDR2 ANQGSEA. Germline trimming cut 6 bases from V and 13 bases from J; bases unmatched to any gene: 18. This CDR3 has 14 residues. The CDR3 DNA sequence: TGCAGCGTGGGGTCGGGGACAGCTACTACACTTCAGTTCTTC. This gives the protein CSVGSGTATTLQFF.

The chain carries TRBV7-2 and TRBJ2-7; 8 positions agree with TRBD1. Unmatched junction bases numbered 6, after V lost 5 bases and J lost 6 bases. The CDR3 is 13 residues long. Germline V gene data show CDR1 as SGHTA and CDR2 as FQGNSA. CDR3 loop: CASSPDREREQYF. DNA of the CDR3: TGTGCCAGCAGCCCGGACAGGGAGCGCGAGCAGTACTTC.

There are a few counts of this clone. The rearrangement joins TRBV28 to TRBJ1-1; D uncertain. The V and J ends lost 6 bases and 0 bases respectively, with 5 bases between them. The CDR3 extends over 12 amino acids. CDR1 and CDR2 (germline): MDHEN, SYDVKM. The CDR3 DNA is TGTGCCAGCAGGGGGTTGAACACTGAAGCTTTCTTT. This translates into CASRGLNTEAFF.

This clone occurred once. The V and J genes are TRBV4-1 and TRBJ2-7; 7 positions agree with TRBD1. V shed 4 bases, J shed 2 bases, and the junction held 8 bases outside the gene matches. The germline gives CDR1 MGHRA, CDR2 YSYEKL. The CDR3 is 15 residues long. CDR3 sequence: CASSLVRDSAYEQYF. The CDR3, as DNA: TGCGCCAGCAGCCTAGTGAGGGACAGCGCCTACGAGCAGTACTTC.

This clone occurred a few times. This chain uses TRBV6-1 with TRBJ1-2; D uncertain. Germline-derived CDR1 and CDR2 are MNHNS and SASEGT. V lost 3 bases to trimming and J lost 5 bases, with 13 bases between them. This CDR3 is built from 14 residues. The CDR3 DNA reads TGTGCCAGCAGTGATGAGAGAGCTAGGTATGGCTACACCTTC. Translating it yields CASSDERARYGYTF.

CDR3 amino acids: CASSTQDSLNEQFF. In nucleotides, the CDR3 is TGTGCCAGCAGCACCCAGGACTCCCTCAATGAGCAGTTCTTC. The gene calls are TRBV7-9 and TRBJ2-1; tentatively, D is TRBD2 (5 bases). The V end lost 5 bases, the J end lost 6 bases, and 14 bases lay between the germline ends. The CDR3 loop spans 14 amino acids. The V gene's germline CDR1 is SEHNR and CDR2 FQNEAQ (reference sequence).

This chain joins TRBV5-6 and TRBJ2-5, with no clear D. V was trimmed by 4 bases and J by 5 bases, leaving 12 bases between them. The CDR3 runs 13 residues. The germline V gene encodes CDR1 SGHDT and CDR2 YYEEEE. For the CDR3, the DNA is TGTGCCAGCAGCGACCAGTTGACGGAGACCCAGTACTTC. This encodes CASSDQLTETQYF.

The genes are TRBV28 and TRBJ2-2, with TRBD2 matching over 9 bases. After removal of 3 bases from V and 3 bases from J, the junction contained 5 bases not matched to a gene. Germline loops: CDR1 MDHEN, CDR2 SYDVKM. CDR3 length: 16 residues. CDR3 amino acids: CASSFLGGRDTGELFF. The CDR3, as DNA: TGTGCCAGCAGTTTTTTAGGCGGGAGGGACACCGGGGAGCTGTTTTTT.

The V call is TRBV28, the J call TRBJ1-5; 7 nucleotides agree with TRBD1. V dropped 5 bases and J dropped 4; count of bases not matched to a gene: 8. The CDR3 covers 15 residues. The V gene's germline CDR1 is MDHEN and CDR2 SYDVKM. Here the CDR3 DNA reads TGTGCCAGCAGTCTCCCAGGGGGAAGGAATCAGCCCCAGCATTTT. This sequence encodes CASSLPGGRNQPQHF. The full variable domain, its missing parts supplied by reference TRBV28 and TRBJ1-5, is DVKVTQSSRYLVKRTGEKVFLECVQDMDHENMFWYRQDPGLGLRLIYFSYDVKMKEKGDIPEGYSVSREKKERFSLILESASTNQTSMYLCASSLPGGRNQPQHFGDGTRLSIL.

This clone was seen a handful of times. The chain recombines TRBV27 with TRBJ2-7; a possible D gene is TRBD2 (6 bases). The CDR3 spans 16 residues. V lost 5 bases to trimming and J lost 5 bases, with 22 bases between them. Germline assignment: CDR1 MNHEY and CDR2 SMNVEV (reference sequence). CDR3 sequence (DNA): TGTGCCAGCAGTCCACTTCTGGGAGGACCCTCAGACGAGCAGTACTTC. It specifies CASSPLLGGPSDEQYF.

The J gene is TRBJ1-2, the V gene TRBV11-2, with 7 bases aligning to TRBD1. Germline CDR1 and CDR2: SGHAT and FQNNGV. This CDR3 contains 15 residues. V was pared by 4 bases and J by 5 bases, with 10 bases of the junction left unmatched. For the CDR3, the DNA is TGTGCCAGCAGCTCGTCTAGACAGGGTGGATATGGCTACACCTTC. The encoded protein is CASSSSRQGGYGYTF.

The chain is built from TRBV20-1 and TRBJ2-7, with no clear D. The CDR3 covers 10 residues. Germline CDR1 reads DFQATT; CDR2 reads SNEGSKA (reference sequence). Trimming pared 1 base from V and 6 bases from J, leaving 4 bases between. CDR3 residues: CSARGSEQYF. Here the CDR3 DNA reads TGCAGTGCTAGAGGGAGCGAGCAGTACTTC.

The V gene is TRBV7-9, the J gene TRBJ2-5, with TRBD2 identical over 7 bases. The CDR3 sequence is 13 residues long. V was clipped by 5 bases and J by 4 bases; unmatched bases: 4. Germline lookup yields CDR1 SEHNR and CDR2 FQNEAQ (reference sequence). CDR3 in amino acids: CASSASGRETQYF. The CDR3, as DNA: TGTGCCAGCAGCGCTAGCGGACGAGAGACCCAGTACTTC.